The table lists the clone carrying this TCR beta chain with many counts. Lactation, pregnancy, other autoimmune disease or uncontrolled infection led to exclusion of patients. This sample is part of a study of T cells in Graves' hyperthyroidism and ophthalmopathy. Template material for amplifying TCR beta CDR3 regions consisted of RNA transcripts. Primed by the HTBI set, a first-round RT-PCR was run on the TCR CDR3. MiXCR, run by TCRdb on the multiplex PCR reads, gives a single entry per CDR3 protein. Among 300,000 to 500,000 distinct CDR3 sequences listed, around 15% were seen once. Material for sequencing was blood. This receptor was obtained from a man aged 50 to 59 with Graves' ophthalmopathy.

CDR3 in amino acids: CASSLYSGVRRTQYF. CDR3 DNA: TGTGCCAGCAGTTTATATTCCGGGGTGCGGCGGACCCAGTACTTC. The chain couples TRBV27 to TRBJ2-5, with D possibly being TRBD2 (5 bases). Germline CDR1 and CDR2: MNHEY and SMNVEV (reference sequence). The CDR3 contains 15 residues. Trimming took off 1 base at V and 7 bases at J, with 16 bases between the two ends.